These 28 T cell receptor beta chains were sequenced from one sample in a study of blood T cell repertoires in COVID-19. Profiled with immunoSEQ multiplex PCR; TCRdb holds only in-frame clones, not every one. The sample holds 350,000 to 400,000 clones, about 90% seen once. The sequencing input was PBMCs or T cells enriched from blood (not recorded which). Source of these receptors: a woman aged 25 to 45 who had recovered from COVID-19.

The chain combines TRBV5-1 with TRBJ1-6, with TRBD1 matching over 7 bases. This CDR3 is built from 13 residues. The germline V gene has CDR1 SGHRS and CDR2 YFSETQ. With 4 bases clipped from V and 7 bases from J, the junction kept 2 bases outside the gene matches. CDR3 bases: TGCGCCAGCAGCGACAGGGACAATTCACCCCTCCACTTT. Amino acid sequence: CASSDRDNSPLHF.

V is TRBV19 and J is TRBJ2-2; possibly TRBD1 for D (5 bases). V was pared by 4 bases and J by 4 bases, with 10 bases between. The CDR3 loop spans 14 amino acids. CDR1 and CDR2 (germline): LNHDA, SQIVND (reference sequence). The CDR3 region is CASSTDILTGELFF. In DNA, the CDR3 is TGTGCCAGTAGTACGGACATTCTCACCGGGGAGCTGTTTTTT. The full variable domain, completed using reference TRBV19 and TRBJ2-2, is DGGITQSPKYLFRKEGQNVTLSCEQNLNHDAMYWYRQDPGQGLRLIYYSQIVNDFQKGDIAEGYSVSREKKESFPLTVTSAQKNPTAFYLCASSTDILTGELFFGEGSRLTVL.

This sequence joins TRBV11-2 and TRBJ2-5; TRBD1 might be the D (5 bases). The germline V gene has CDR1 SGHAT and CDR2 FQNNGV. V was trimmed by 5 bases and J by 4 bases, leaving 17 bases between them. The CDR3 contains 15 residues. CDR3 residues: CASSLRPTDLETQYF. As DNA, the CDR3 is TGTGCCAGCAGCCTCCGCCCGACAGATTTAGAGACCCAGTACTTC. The whole variable domain, filled in from reference TRBV11-2 and TRBJ2-5, reads EAGVAQSPRYKIIEKRQSVAFWCNPISGHATLYWYQQILGQGPKLLIQFQNNGVVDDSQLPKDRFSAERLKGVDSTLKIQPAKLEDSAVYLCASSLRPTDLETQYFGPGTRLLVL.

In this sample, this clone turned up once. V is TRBV14 and J is TRBJ1-2; maybe TRBD1 (6 bases). CDR3 length equals 13 residues. The V gene lost 5 bases and the J gene lost 3 bases, with 10 bases spanning the gap. Germline V gene sequence: CDR1 SGHDN, CDR2 FVKESK. The CDR3 DNA is TGTGCCAGCAGCGACAGACAGGACTATGGCTACACCTTC. It translates to CASSDRQDYGYTF.

The rearrangement links TRBV3-1 (or the pseudogene TRBV3-2) to TRBJ2-1; 9 bases map to TRBD2. Germline V gives CDR1 LGHDT, CDR2 YNNKEL (reference sequence). V lost 3 bases, J lost 8 bases, and 5 bases stayed unmatched. This CDR3 has 14 amino acids. The CDR3 here is CASSHAGGVHEQFF. For the CDR3, the DNA is TGTGCCAGCAGCCACGCGGGAGGGGTACATGAGCAGTTCTTC.

J is TRBJ2-2 and V is TRBV12-5, with TRBD1 matching 8 bases. The V segment lost 0 bases and the J segment 7 bases; nucleotides outside the gene matches: 10. Germline CDR1 LGHNT, CDR2 FRNRAP. This CDR3 contains 17 residues. The CDR3 loop reads CASGLVRAPGGHGELFF. The CDR3 DNA follows: TGTGCTAGTGGTTTGGTACGGGCCCCAGGGGGCCACGGGGAGCTGTTTTTT.

This clone was detected only once. DNA of the CDR3: TGTGCCAGCAGCCTCGGGACAGGATATGGCTACACCTTC. Encoded protein: CASSLGTGYGYTF. J is TRBJ1-2 and V is TRBV3-1 (or the pseudogene TRBV3-2), with TRBD1 matching over 8 bases. Per germline, CDR1 LGHDT and CDR2 YNNKEL (reference sequence). J was trimmed by 5 bases and V by 4 bases; bases with no gene match: 3. The CDR3 is made up of 13 amino acids.

The CDR3 reads CSVVWLMNTEAFF. CDR3 nucleotides: TGCAGCGTTGTGTGGCTTATGAACACTGAAGCTTTCTTT. The chain joins TRBV29-1 to TRBJ1-1; D is ambiguous. This CDR3 is built from 13 residues. Trimming took 4 bases from V and 0 from J, leaving 9 bases between them. Per germline, CDR1 SQVTM and CDR2 ANQGSEA. The variable domain in full, with the rest retrieved from reference TRBV29-1 and TRBJ1-1, is SAVISQKPSRDICQRGTSLTIQCQVDSQVTMMFWYRQQPGQSLTLIATANQGSEATYESGFVIDKFPISRPNLTFSTLTVSNMSPEDSSIYLCSVVWLMNTEAFFGQGTRLTVV.

The V call is TRBV7-9, the J call TRBJ1-1, with a tentative D call TRBD1 (6 bases). The CDR3 runs 18 residues. Germline CDR1 SEHNR, CDR2 FQNEAQ (reference sequence). V was shortened by 2 bases and J by 5 bases, with 24 bases between the two germline ends. The CDR3 here is CASSLNAGVAKDDTEAFF. CDR3 nucleotide sequence: TGTGCCAGCAGCTTAAACGCAGGGGTGGCTAAGGACGATACTGAAGCTTTCTTT.

This clone was picked up one time. This rearrangement joins TRBV5-8 to TRBJ1-1; D is uncertain. V was clipped by 3 bases and J by 4 bases, with 10 bases between them. Germline assignment: CDR1 SGHTS and CDR2 YDEGEE. The CDR3 spans 13 residues. The DNA of the CDR3 is TGTGCCAGCAGCTCAGAATTCTTCACTGAAGCTTTCTTT. This encodes CASSSEFFTEAFF.

The chain joins TRBV2 to TRBJ1-6; 8 bases line up with TRBD1. The CDR3 is 15 residues long. The trim removed 3 bases at V and 8 bases at J, leaving 6 bases unmatched. Germline V lookup: CDR1 SNHLY, CDR2 FYNNEI. CDR3 nucleotides: TGTGCCAGCAGTGACATGACAGGGGTTTATTCACCCCTCCACTTT. Its translation is CASSDMTGVYSPLHF.

The rearrangement joins TRBV10-1 to TRBJ1-1; a weak D match, TRBD1 (6 bases). This CDR3 has 13 residues. The germline V and J ends were trimmed by 3 bases and 4 bases, with 9 bases remaining between them. The germline V gene has CDR1 WNHNN and CDR2 SYGVQD (reference sequence). The CDR3 sequence: CASSDRGGTEAFF. Here the CDR3 DNA reads TGCGCCAGCAGTGATCGAGGGGGCACTGAAGCTTTCTTT.

This clone occurred once. The chain carries TRBV2 and TRBJ1-4, with a tentative D call TRBD1 (6 bases). The CDR3 contains 14 residues. V lost 4 bases, J lost 7 bases, and 13 bases lay in between. Germline CDR1 reads SNHLY; CDR2 reads FYNNEI. CDR3 sequence reads: CASSVGTGSEKLFF. The CDR3 region has the DNA TGTGCCAGCAGTGTCGGTACAGGGAGTGAAAAACTGTTTTTT.

The rearrangement joins TRBV4-2 to TRBJ1-5, with 8 bases that match TRBD1. CDR1 and CDR2 from the germline V gene are LGHNA and YNFKEQ. CDR3 length equals 16 residues. After removal of 0 bases from V and 6 bases from J, the junction contained 7 bases not matched to a gene. The CDR3 sequence: CASSQDEAGGSQPQHF. CDR3 sequence (DNA): TGTGCCAGCAGCCAAGATGAGGCAGGGGGCAGTCAGCCCCAGCATTTT.

The chain recombines TRBV6-7 with TRBJ1-6; 8 bases line up with TRBD1. TRBV6-7 is treated as an ORF (open reading frame) with a function not yet certain. With 0 bases clipped from V and 8 bases from J, the junction kept 6 bases outside the gene matches. This CDR3 contains 16 residues. The CDR3, as DNA: TGTGCCAGCAGTTACTCACAGGGGGAGAAGGATTCACCCCTCCACTTT. Protein: CASSYSQGEKDSPLHF.

This chain uses TRBV19 with TRBJ1-1; D is undetermined. Germline CDR1 is LNHDA and CDR2 is SQIVND (reference sequence). The CDR3 has 13 amino acids. Trimming took 6 bases from V and 0 from J, leaving 8 bases between them. The CDR3 is CASSYSMNTEAFF. For the CDR3, the DNA is TGTGCCAGTAGCTACAGTATGAACACTGAAGCTTTCTTT. The complete variable domain, with remaining parts taken from reference TRBV19 and TRBJ1-1, reads DGGITQSPKYLFRKEGQNVTLSCEQNLNHDAMYWYRQDPGQGLRLIYYSQIVNDFQKGDIAEGYSVSREKKESFPLTVTSAQKNPTAFYLCASSYSMNTEAFFGQGTRLTVV.

The rearrangement links TRBV5-4 to TRBJ2-2; 9 bases agree with TRBD1. Losses at the gene ends were 3 bases for V and 4 bases for J; bases not matched to a gene: 7. The CDR3 is 16 residues long. Per germline, CDR1 SGHNT and CDR2 YYREEE (reference sequence). CDR3 nucleotide sequence: TGTGCCAGCAGCTCAGGACAGGGGTTTAGCACCGGGGAGCTGTTTTTT. This translates into CASSSGQGFSTGELFF.

The V and J genes are TRBV15 and TRBJ2-3; TRBD2 aligns across 11 bases. V shed 5 bases and J 1 base; nucleotides not matched to a gene: 5. CDR3 size: 16 residues. CDR1 LNHNV and CDR2 YYDKDF come from the germline V gene (reference sequence). The DNA for the CDR3 is TGTGCCACCAGCTTAGAACTAGCGGGAGGCACAGATACGCAGTATTTT. Its protein is CATSLELAGGTDTQYF.

The chain employs TRBV18 and TRBJ2-7, with 7 bases matching TRBD2. Germline values: CDR1 KGHSH, CDR2 LQKENI. V shed 1 base, J shed 0 bases, and the junction held 12 bases outside the gene matches. This CDR3 spans 18 amino acids. The CDR3 DNA reads as TGTGCCAGCTCACCACGGCCAGAGACTAGCCGTAGCTCCTACGAGCAGTACTTC. Its protein is CASSPRPETSRSSYEQYF. Full variable domain (rest looked up from reference TRBV18 and TRBJ2-7): NAGVMQNPRHLVRRRGQEARLRCSPMKGHSHVYWYRQLPEEGLKFMVYLQKENIIDESGMPKERFSAEFPKEGPSILRIQQVVRGDSAAYFCASSPRPETSRSSYEQYFGPGTRLTVT.

The chain is built from TRBV20-1 and TRBJ1-1; 10 nucleotides align to TRBD1. V was pared by 7 bases and J by 4 bases, with 0 bases of the junction left unmatched. Germline V gene lookup returns CDR1 DFQATT and CDR2 SNEGSKA (reference sequence). There are 11 residues in the CDR3. CDR3 region: CSGTGGTEAFF. Here the CDR3 DNA reads TGCAGTGGGACAGGGGGCACTGAAGCTTTCTTT.

V is TRBV3-1 (or the pseudogene TRBV3-2) and J is TRBJ1-6; the match to TRBD1 covers 7 bases. Germline assignment: CDR1 LGHDT and CDR2 YNNKEL (reference sequence). The CDR3 totals 15 residues. Unmatched junction bases numbered 8, after V lost 3 bases and J lost 9 bases. Here the CDR3 reads CASSQMTGFTSPLHF. In nucleotides, the CDR3 is TGTGCCAGCAGCCAGATGACAGGGTTTACTTCACCCCTCCACTTT.

The chain recombines TRBV18 with TRBJ2-1; TRBD1 matches at 9 bases. V was clipped by 2 bases and J by 8 bases; unmatched bases: 10. There are 16 residues in the CDR3. Germline CDR1 reads KGHSH; CDR2 reads LQKENI. Here the CDR3 reads CASSPFTGQGGDEQFF. As DNA, the CDR3 is TGTGCCAGCTCACCATTCACGGGACAGGGAGGGGATGAGCAGTTCTTC.

This chain uses TRBV5-5 with TRBJ1-2; 10 bases are a match to TRBD1. There are 18 residues in the CDR3. V dropped 3 bases and J dropped 2; count of bases not matched to a gene: 13. Per germline, CDR1 SGHKS and CDR2 YYEKEE (reference sequence). CDR3 loop: CASSSDYFSGQGNYGYTF. The CDR3, as DNA: TGTGCCAGCAGCTCGGACTATTTCTCGGGACAGGGGAACTATGGCTACACCTTC.

The chain is built from TRBV6-6 and TRBJ2-7, with 7 bases matching TRBD1. V lost 5 bases to trimming and J lost 3 bases; unmatched junction nucleotides: 4. The germline gives CDR1 MNHNY, CDR2 SVGAGI (reference sequence). This CDR3 comprises 13 residues. The CDR3 sequence is CASSRDSNYEQYF. In DNA, the CDR3 is TGTGCCAGCAGTCGGGACAGTAACTACGAGCAGTACTTC.

The rearrangement joins TRBV29-1 to TRBJ1-2; 7 nucleotides align to TRBD1. CDR3 length equals 15 residues. Germline CDR1 and CDR2: SQVTM and ANQGSEA. The V gene end was trimmed by 6 bases and the J gene end by 3 bases; junction bases not matched to a gene: 13. CDR3 nucleotides: TGCAGCGTCGAACGACTGCTAACAGGGGACTATGGCTACACCTTC. Protein sequence: CSVERLLTGDYGYTF.

V usage is TRBV5-8 and J usage is TRBJ1-5; a possible D gene is TRBD1 (5 bases). Trimming shortened V by 1 base and J by 4 bases, and 9 bases separated the two germline ends. The germline CDR1 and CDR2 sequences are SGHTS and YDEGEE. The CDR3 extends over 14 amino acids. CDR3 amino acids: CASSLTGGNQPQHF. CDR3 nucleotides: TGTGCCAGCAGCTTGACAGGAGGGAATCAGCCCCAGCATTTT. The entire variable domain, with the rest obtained from reference TRBV5-8 and TRBJ1-5, is as follows: EAGVTQSPTHLIKTRGQQATLRCSPISGHTSVYWYQQALGLGLQFLLWYDEGEERNRGNFPPRFSGRQFPNYSSELNVNALELEDSALYLCASSLTGGNQPQHFGDGTRLSIL.

The chain couples TRBV10-3 to TRBJ2-7; D gene uncertain. The CDR3 is made up of 11 amino acids. The V and J ends lost 7 bases and 6 bases respectively, with 10 bases between them. Germline V CDR1 and CDR2: ENHRY, SYGVKD. In nucleotides, the CDR3 is TGTGCCATCATGACTCTAGGCGAGCAGTACTTC. Translating gives CAIMTLGEQYF.

The chain carries TRBV18 and TRBJ1-5, with D maybe TRBD1 (6 bases). The CDR3 runs 13 residues. Trimming removed 6 bases from V and 4 bases from J, with 10 bases in between. Germline values: CDR1 KGHSH, CDR2 LQKENI. CDR3 nucleotides: TGTGCCAGCTCCCTGGACAGTAATCAGCCCCAGCATTTT. This codes for CASSLDSNQPQHF.